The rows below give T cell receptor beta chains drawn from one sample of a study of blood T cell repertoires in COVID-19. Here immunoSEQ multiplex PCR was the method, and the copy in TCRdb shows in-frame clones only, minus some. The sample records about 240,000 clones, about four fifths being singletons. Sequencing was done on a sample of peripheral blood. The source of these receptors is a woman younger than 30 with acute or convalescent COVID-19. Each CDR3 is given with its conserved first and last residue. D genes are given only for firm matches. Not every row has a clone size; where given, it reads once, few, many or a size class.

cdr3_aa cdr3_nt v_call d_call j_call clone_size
CASSLRTSGINEQFF TGTGCCAGCAGCTTGAGGACTAGCGGGATCAATGAGCAGTTCTTC TRBV11-3 TRBD2 TRBJ2-1 .
CASSPQGLGTDTQYF TGTGCCAGCAGCCCCCAGGGCTTGGGCACAGATACGCAGTATTTT TRBV6-6 . TRBJ2-3 .
CAISESGEVSTDTQYF TGTGCCATCAGTGAGTCGGGGGAGGTGAGCACAGATACGCAGTATTTT TRBV10-3 . TRBJ2-3 once
CASSELETSGTGELFF TGTGCCAGCAGTGAATTGGAGACTAGCGGCACCGGGGAGCTGTTTTTT TRBV2 TRBD2 TRBJ2-2 .
CASSSGGQPQHF TGTGCCAGCAGCTCTGGAGGACAGCCCCAGCATTTT TRBV7-9 . TRBJ1-5 .
CASSEFSTYNEQFF TGTGCCAGCAGTGAATTTTCTACGTACAATGAGCAGTTCTTC TRBV2 . TRBJ2-1 .
CASSPILRNEQFF TGTGCCAGCAGCCCCATACTTCGTAATGAGCAGTTCTTC TRBV7-9 . TRBJ2-1 .
CASSLGRVLEQYF TGTGCCAGCAGTTTAGGGAGGGTGCTCGAGCAGTACTTC TRBV12-3/TRBV12-4 . TRBJ2-7 .
CASRYTSGRSGEQFF TGTGCCAGCAGATATACTAGCGGGAGATCAGGTGAGCAGTTCTTC TRBV4-2 TRBD2 TRBJ2-1 once
CASSTGRDLDEQFF TGTGCCAGCTCGACAGGCCGGGACCTCGATGAGCAGTTCTTC TRBV18 . TRBJ2-1 .
CASSPPSGRYTEAFF TGCGCCAGCAGCCCACCCTCAGGAAGGTACACTGAAGCTTTCTTT TRBV5-1 . TRBJ1-1 .
CASSLQTGPQHF TGTGCCAGTAGTCTCCAGACTGGGCCCCAGCATTTT TRBV19 . TRBJ1-5 .
CASSQTGNNYGYTF TGCGCCAGCAGCCAGACAGGGAATAACTATGGCTACACCTTC TRBV5-1 TRBD1 TRBJ1-2 .
CAWSVRGTEAFF TGTGCCTGGAGTGTACGCGGCACTGAAGCTTTCTTT TRBV30 . TRBJ1-1 .
CASSSWDRGFGYTF TGTGCCAGCAGTTCATGGGACAGGGGGTTTGGCTACACCTTC TRBV6-5 TRBD1 TRBJ1-2 .
CASSQEGSGGEAFF TGTGCCAGCAGCCAAGAAGGATCGGGTGGTGAAGCTTTCTTT TRBV3-1/TRBV3-2 . TRBJ1-1 once
CASSERGTRYEQYF TGTGCCAGCAGTGAAAGAGGGACTAGATACGAGCAGTACTTC TRBV2 TRBD2 TRBJ2-7 .
CSILATWPFYEQYF TGCAGCATATTAGCGACATGGCCCTTTTACGAGCAGTACTTC TRBV29-1 . TRBJ2-7 .
CASSPWDSRSYNEQFF TGTGCCAGCAGCCCGTGGGACTCTAGGAGTTACAATGAGCAGTTCTTC TRBV9 . TRBJ2-1 .
CASSEGTGRGKQYF TGTGCCAGCAGTGAGGGGACAGGGCGAGGGAAGCAGTACTTC TRBV6-4 TRBD1 TRBJ2-7 .
CASSSGTSFYEQYF TGTGCCAGCTCATCCGGGACTAGCTTCTACGAGCAGTACTTC TRBV18 TRBD2 TRBJ2-7 .
CASSGRDYEGIIEGYTF TGTGCCAGCAGCGGAAGGGACTATGAGGGGATTATAGAGGGCTACACCTTC TRBV27 . TRBJ1-2 many
CATSRDRGWAGDGYTF TGTGCCACCAGCAGAGATCGGGGTTGGGCAGGCGATGGCTACACCTTC TRBV15 . TRBJ1-2 .
CASSSEGGGQERVGQFF TGTGCCAGCAGCTCCGAAGGAGGGGGACAGGAGAGGGTGGGGCAGTTCTTC TRBV9 TRBD1 TRBJ2-1 .
CATSDARTPSSYNEQFF TGTGCCACCAGTGACGCTAGGACTCCTAGCTCCTACAATGAGCAGTTCTTC TRBV24-1 . TRBJ2-1 .
CASSSGQGNQPQHF TGTGCCAGCAGCTCGGGACAGGGCAATCAGCCCCAGCATTTT TRBV7-2 TRBD1 TRBJ1-5 .
CASSVGTRGETQYF TGTGCCAGCAGCGTAGGCACCCGGGGAGAGACCCAGTACTTC TRBV9 . TRBJ2-5 .
CASSQDYGDRGDEKLFF TGTGCCAGCAGCCAAGATTATGGAGACAGGGGTGATGAAAAACTGTTTTTT TRBV3-1/TRBV3-2 TRBD1 TRBJ1-4 once
CASSSQGYTGELFF TGTGCCAGCAGCTCCCAGGGGTACACCGGGGAGCTGTTTTTT TRBV7-2 . TRBJ2-2 .
CASSQKGQVGTEAFF TGCGCCAGCAGCCAAAAGGGACAGGTGGGCACTGAAGCTTTCTTT TRBV4-1 TRBD1 TRBJ1-1 .
CASSHRGPEQYF TGTGCCAGCAGCCACAGGGGGCCCGAGCAGTACTTC TRBV7-6 TRBD1 TRBJ2-7 few
CASSPGLTRYEQYF TGTGCCAGCAGCCCCGGACTAACGCGCTACGAGCAGTACTTC TRBV7-9 . TRBJ2-7 .
CASSVGLAGARGEQFF TGTGCCAGCAGTGTGGGACTAGCGGGAGCTCGCGGAGAGCAGTTCTTC TRBV25-1 TRBD2 TRBJ2-1 .